The 14 T cell receptor beta chains presented below share a single source sample, sequenced in a study of T cell changes during pregnancy in multiple sclerosis. TCRdb's copy holds only in-frame clones and misses some; the assay was immunoSEQ multiplex PCR. Of 48,000 or so clones in the sample, around 90% were seen once. The source material was CD4+ T cells from peripheral blood mononuclear cells, sampled in the second trimester of pregnancy. The receptors here all came from a female donor with multiple sclerosis, enrolled in a pregnancy study.

This chain uses TRBV28 with TRBJ2-7, with 7 bases aligning to TRBD2. CDR1 MDHEN and CDR2 SYDVKM come from the germline V gene. The CDR3 runs to 14 residues. The ends lost 5 bases at V and 4 bases at J; junction bases unmatched: 8. The CDR3: CASSPHSGQYEQYF. In nucleotides, the CDR3 is TGTGCCAGCAGTCCCCATAGCGGGCAGTACGAGCAGTACTTC.

The chain joins TRBV30 to TRBJ2-2; D may be TRBD1 (6 bases). Trimming took 2 bases from V and 2 from J, leaving 9 bases between them. Germline values: CDR1 GTSNPN, CDR2 SVGIG (reference sequence). The CDR3 has 14 amino acids. CDR3 coding DNA: TGTGCCTGGAGTTTGGGACATAACACCGGGGAGCTGTTTTTT. It is translated as CAWSLGHNTGELFF.

The chain has TRBV5-1 and TRBJ2-7; D may be TRBD2 (5 bases). Germline CDR1 SGHRS, CDR2 YFSETQ. The germline V and J ends were trimmed by 4 bases and 3 bases, with 14 bases remaining between them. The CDR3 is 14 amino acids. CDR3 bases: TGCGCCAGCAGCAGAACCGGGGAGTACTACGAGCAGTACTTC. Translated: CASSRTGEYYEQYF.

This clone was picked up one time. V is TRBV10-3 and J is TRBJ2-2; 10 bases match TRBD2. The CDR3 is 16 residues long. The V segment lost 4 bases and the J segment 4 bases; nucleotides outside the gene matches: 6. Germline lookup yields CDR1 ENHRY and CDR2 SYGVKD. CDR3 in amino acids: CAISGSSGRRTGELFF. The CDR3 DNA sequence: TGTGCCATCAGTGGTTCTAGCGGGAGACGCACCGGGGAGCTGTTTTTT.

The genes are TRBV28 and TRBJ1-4; a weak D match, TRBD1 (5 bases). CDR3 length: 15 amino acids. Trimming shortened V by 1 base and J by 8 bases, and 14 bases separated the two germline ends. In germline, CDR1 is MDHEN, CDR2 SYDVKM. CDR3: CASSLFGGAGEKLFF. The CDR3 region has the DNA TGTGCCAGCAGTTTATTCGGAGGGGCGGGGGAAAAACTGTTTTTT.

The V and J genes are TRBV7-9 and TRBJ1-1; no definite D call. Per the germline V gene, CDR1 is SEHNR and CDR2 is FQNEAQ (reference sequence). The CDR3 extends over 13 amino acids. The germline V and J ends were trimmed by 6 bases and 8 bases, with 16 bases remaining between them. The CDR3 DNA is TGTGCCAGCAGTCAAGACGCCCAGCGCGAAGCTTTCTTT. This encodes CASSQDAQREAFF. Variable domain in full (rest from reference TRBV7-9 and TRBJ1-1): DTGVSQNPRHKITKRGQNVTFRCDPISEHNRLYWYRQTLGQGPEFLTYFQNEAQLEKSRLLSDRFSAERPKGSFSTLEIQRTEQGDSAMYLCASSQDAQREAFFGQGTRLTVV.

With regard to this clone: The sample contains more than one DNA sequence encoding this CDR3. J is TRBJ1-2 and V is TRBV29-1, with 7 bases aligning to TRBD1. The CDR3 is 12 residues long. The V and J ends lost 4 bases and 6 bases, in that order; junction bases with no gene match: 5. Germline CDR1 reads SQVTM; CDR2 reads ANQGSEA. The DNA of the CDR3 is TGCAGCGTTGCAGGGGGTGATCATGGCTACACCTTC. This sequence encodes CSVAGGDHGYTF.

The chain links TRBV27 to TRBJ2-7; 7 bases line up with TRBD2. The V segment lost 5 bases and the J segment 2 bases; nucleotides outside the gene matches: 6. Germline V lookup: CDR1 MNHEY, CDR2 SMNVEV (reference sequence). CDR3 size: 14 residues. The CDR3 loop is CASSPRTRAYEQYF. CDR3 coding DNA: TGTGCCAGCAGTCCACGGACTAGAGCCTACGAGCAGTACTTC.

The rearrangement joins TRBV4-1 to TRBJ1-2; D is possibly TRBD1 (6 bases). Germline CDR1 is MGHRA and CDR2 is YSYEKL. The CDR3 totals 14 residues. The ends were cut back, 0 bases at V and 4 bases at J, with 9 bases in the middle. CDR3: CASSQDPGAYGYTF. Here the CDR3 DNA reads TGCGCCAGCAGCCAAGATCCAGGGGCCTATGGCTACACCTTC.

The V call is TRBV5-1, the J call TRBJ2-5; the D gene is possibly TRBD1 (6 bases). Germline V gene lookup returns CDR1 SGHRS and CDR2 YFSETQ. V was trimmed by 0 bases and J by 5 bases, leaving 14 bases between them. The CDR3 contains 15 residues. The CDR3 region is CASSLAPGAGETQYF. Written as DNA, the CDR3 is TGCGCCAGCAGCTTGGCTCCAGGGGCGGGTGAGACCCAGTACTTC.

This sequence joins TRBV4-2 and TRBJ1-5; TRBD1 is a possible D gene (5 bases). The germline V gene has CDR1 LGHNA and CDR2 YNFKEQ. V lost 5 bases and J 0 bases, leaving 20 bases between the germline ends. The CDR3 is 18 residues long. The DNA for the CDR3 is TGTGCCAGCAGCGATCCCCAGGCGGGGGAATTTAGCAATCAGCCCCAGCATTTT. Its protein is CASSDPQAGEFSNQPQHF.

The rearrangement uses TRBV7-9 and TRBJ1-1, with 7 bases that match TRBD1. Germline loops: CDR1 SEHNR, CDR2 FQNEAQ (reference sequence). V was clipped by 5 bases and J by 0 bases; unmatched bases: 9. The CDR3 extends over 16 amino acids. CDR3 DNA sequence: TGTGCCAGCAGCACAGGGGTTGGCGCCGTGAACACTGAAGCTTTCTTT. Protein: CASSTGVGAVNTEAFF.

The chain has TRBV5-4 and TRBJ2-3; TRBD1 matches at 8 bases. The length of the CDR3 is 15 residues. Germline CDR1 is SGHNT and CDR2 is YYREEE (reference sequence). V lost 4 bases, J lost 3 bases, and 7 bases stayed unmatched. CDR3 in DNA: TGTGCCAGCAGCCCCGGGACAGGATTAACAGATACGCAGTATTTT. Translating gives CASSPGTGLTDTQYF.

The V and J genes are TRBV6-5 and TRBJ1-1; 9 nucleotides line up with TRBD1. Germline values: CDR1 MNHEY, CDR2 SVGAGI. V shed 2 bases, J shed 2 bases, and the junction held 3 bases outside the gene matches. This CDR3 has 15 residues. The chain's CDR3 is CASSYRTGVNTEAFF. The CDR3 DNA reads TGTGCCAGCAGTTACCGGACAGGGGTTAACACTGAAGCTTTCTTT.